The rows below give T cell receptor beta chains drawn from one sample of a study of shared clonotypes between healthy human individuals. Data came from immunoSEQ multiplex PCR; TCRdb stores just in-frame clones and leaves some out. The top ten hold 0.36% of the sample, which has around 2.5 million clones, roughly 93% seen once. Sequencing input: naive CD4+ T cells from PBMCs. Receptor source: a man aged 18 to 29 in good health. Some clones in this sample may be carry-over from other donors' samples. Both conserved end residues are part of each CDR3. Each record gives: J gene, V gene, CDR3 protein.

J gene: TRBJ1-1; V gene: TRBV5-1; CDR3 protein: CASKHRATEAFF
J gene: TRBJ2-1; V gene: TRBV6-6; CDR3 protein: CASSYSRGNAGNEQFF
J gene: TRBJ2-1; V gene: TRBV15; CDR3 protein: CATSRDLAGGYNEQFF
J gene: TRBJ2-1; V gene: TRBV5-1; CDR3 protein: CASSLGERTNNEQFF
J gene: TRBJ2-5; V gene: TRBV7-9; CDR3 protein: CASSLAGSQETQYF
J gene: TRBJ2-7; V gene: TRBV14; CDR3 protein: CASSQWNRGAYEQYF
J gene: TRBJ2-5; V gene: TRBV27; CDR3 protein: CASARGETQYF
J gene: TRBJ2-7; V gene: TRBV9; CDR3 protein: CASSVASGSEQYF
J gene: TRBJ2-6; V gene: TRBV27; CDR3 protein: CASRYSGGSGANVLTF
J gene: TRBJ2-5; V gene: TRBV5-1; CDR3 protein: CASSLALAGGVTETQYF
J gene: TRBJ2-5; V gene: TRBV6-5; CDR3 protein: CASSYRPQGTQYF
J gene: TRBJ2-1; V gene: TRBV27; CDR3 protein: CASSIGPLLEQFF
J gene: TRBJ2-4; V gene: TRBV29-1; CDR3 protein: CSVEEAWNIQYF
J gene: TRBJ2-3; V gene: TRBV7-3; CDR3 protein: CASSLKLVLADTDTQYF
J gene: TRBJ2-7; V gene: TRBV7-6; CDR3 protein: CASSSQSRMTSYEQYF
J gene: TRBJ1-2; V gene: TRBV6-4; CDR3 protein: CASSDPRTGNYGYTF
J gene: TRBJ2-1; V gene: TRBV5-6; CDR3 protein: CASSQGDRPGNEQFF
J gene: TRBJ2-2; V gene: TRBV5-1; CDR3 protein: CASSLVGTGELFF
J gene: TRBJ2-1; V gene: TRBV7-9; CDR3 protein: CASSPPGRNEQFF
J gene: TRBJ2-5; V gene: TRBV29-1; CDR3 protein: CSVRRGGETQYF
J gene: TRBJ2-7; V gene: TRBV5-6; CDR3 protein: CASSFPDGYEQYF
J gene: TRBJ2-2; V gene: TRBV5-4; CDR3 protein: CASSLAGLAGITGELFF
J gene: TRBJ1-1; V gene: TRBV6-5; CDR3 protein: CASSFNGGTEAFF
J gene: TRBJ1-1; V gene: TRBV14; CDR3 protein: CASSLQGNTEAFF
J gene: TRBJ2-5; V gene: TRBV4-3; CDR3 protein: CASSQDGGETQYF
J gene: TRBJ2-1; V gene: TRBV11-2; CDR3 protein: CASSLGLYNEQFF
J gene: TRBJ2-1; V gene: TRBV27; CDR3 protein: CASSLWGQGIVYEQFF